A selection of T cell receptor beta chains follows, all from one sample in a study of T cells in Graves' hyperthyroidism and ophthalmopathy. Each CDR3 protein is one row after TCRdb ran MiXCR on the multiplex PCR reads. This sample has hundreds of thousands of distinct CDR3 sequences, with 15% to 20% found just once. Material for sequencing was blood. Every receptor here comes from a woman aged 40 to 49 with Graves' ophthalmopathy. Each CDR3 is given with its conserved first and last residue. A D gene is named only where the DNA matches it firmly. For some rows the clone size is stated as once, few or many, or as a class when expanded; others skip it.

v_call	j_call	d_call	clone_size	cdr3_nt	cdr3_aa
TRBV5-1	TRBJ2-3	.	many	TGCGCCAGCAGCTTGACGGCGGGCCCAGATACGCAGTATTTT	CASSLTAGPDTQYF
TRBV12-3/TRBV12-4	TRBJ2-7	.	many	TGTGCCAGCAGTTTAAATTGGGGGTCCGAGCAGTACTTC	CASSLNWGSEQYF
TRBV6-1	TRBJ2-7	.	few	TGTGCCAGCATGAGGCAGAACTCCTACGAGCAGTACTTC	CASMRQNSYEQYF
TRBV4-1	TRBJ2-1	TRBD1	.	TGCGCCAGCAGCCTTGGACAGGGGAGGCAGTTCTTC	CASSLGQGRQFF
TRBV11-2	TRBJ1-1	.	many	TGTGCCAGCAGCTTTTCCTCGGGGGTAAGGGACACTGAAGCTTTCTTT	CASSFSSGVRDTEAFF
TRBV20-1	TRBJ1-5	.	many	TGCAGTGTCCATTACCGTCGGATCGAAAATCAGCCCCAGCATTTT	CSVHYRRIENQPQHF
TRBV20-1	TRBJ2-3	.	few	TGCAGTGCTAGAGATATGCGTACGCAGTATTTT	CSARDMRTQYF
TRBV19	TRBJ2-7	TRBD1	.	TGTGCCAGTAGTATCGGGACAGGGCGGGCCTACGAGCAGTACTTC	CASSIGTGRAYEQYF
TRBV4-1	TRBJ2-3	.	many	TGCGCCAGCAGCCAACCAGCGGATACGCAGTATTTT	CASSQPADTQYF
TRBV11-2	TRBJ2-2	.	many	TGTGCCAGCATTTCGGATCTAAGGACCGGGGAGCTGTTTTTT	CASISDLRTGELFF
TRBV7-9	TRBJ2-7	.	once	TGTGCCAGCAGCCCAGGGGCCCCTCCGGGCGAGCAGTACTTC	CASSPGAPPGEQYF